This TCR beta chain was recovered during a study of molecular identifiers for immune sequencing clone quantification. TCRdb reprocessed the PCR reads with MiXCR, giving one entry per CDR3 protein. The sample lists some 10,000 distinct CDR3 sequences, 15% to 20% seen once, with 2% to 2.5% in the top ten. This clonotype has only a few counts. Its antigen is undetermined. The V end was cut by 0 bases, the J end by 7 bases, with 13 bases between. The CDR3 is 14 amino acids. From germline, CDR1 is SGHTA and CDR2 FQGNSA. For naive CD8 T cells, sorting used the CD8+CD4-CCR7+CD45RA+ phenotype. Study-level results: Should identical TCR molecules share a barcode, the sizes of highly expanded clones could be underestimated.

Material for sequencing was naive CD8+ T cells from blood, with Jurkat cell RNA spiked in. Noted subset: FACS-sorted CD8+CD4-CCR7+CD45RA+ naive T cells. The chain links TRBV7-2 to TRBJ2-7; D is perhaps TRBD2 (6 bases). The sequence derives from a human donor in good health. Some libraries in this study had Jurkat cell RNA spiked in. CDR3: CASSLALGGAEQYF. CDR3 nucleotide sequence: TGTGCCAGCAGCTTAGCGCTCGGAGGGGCTGAGCAGTACTTC.